These 13 T cell receptor beta chains were sequenced from one sample in a study of blood T cells in healthy people across ages (dated by TCRdb to 2015 to 2017). Libraries were constructed by 5' RACE. The sequencer listed for this sample is Illumina HiSeq 2500. A second PCR of roughly 6 to 12 cycles was performed with a sample-barcoded 5' primer and a J-beta primer mix. In TCRdb, the public reads were trimmed at Q25 with fastp and aligned with MiXCR, with productive beta chains retained. Every distinct CDR3 protein forms one entry, paired with its most common genes and DNA. Present in this sample are some 880,000 distinct CDR3 sequences, around 34% of which were seen just once. Of the sample, 10% to 15% falls within the top ten clones. Material for sequencing was blood. The source of these receptors is a man between 18 and 35 years old in good health.

Only a few counts were recorded for this clonotype. The junction departs from the called germline gene at one end, perhaps through a read error. The chain carries TRBV25-1 and TRBJ1-2, with TRBD1 as a possible D gene (5 bases). This CDR3 has 14 amino acids. Germline V gene data show CDR1 as MGHDK and CDR2 as SYGVNS. The CDR3 protein is CANSEGRVGYGYTF. Here the CDR3 DNA reads TGTGCCAACAGTGAAGGCAGGGTTGGATATGGCTACACCTTC.

The rearrangement joins TRBV2 to TRBJ1-4; 7 nucleotides agree with TRBD1. Germline CDR1 SNHLY, CDR2 FYNNEI. This CDR3 has 14 amino acids. J gave up 8 bases and V 4 bases, and 7 bases lay outside the gene matches. The CDR3 reads CASSAQGVGEKLFF. CDR3 nucleotides: TGTGCCAGCAGTGCCCAGGGGGTTGGGGAAAAACTGTTTTTT.

This clonotype has a handful of counts. This sequence joins TRBV6-2 or TRBV6-3 and TRBJ1-2; D unclear. The CDR3 sequence is 13 residues long. Per the germline V gene, CDR1 is MNHEY and CDR2 is SVGEGT. V shed 2 bases and J shed 10 bases, with 14 bases lying between them. Written as DNA, the CDR3 is TGTGCCAGCAGTTACGGTCTGGGAATCGACTACACCTTC. It is translated as CASSYGLGIDYTF.

The J gene is TRBJ2-2, the V gene TRBV11-2; 14 bases agree with TRBD2. Unmatched junction bases numbered 10, after V lost 1 base and J lost 3 bases. CDR1 and CDR2 from the germline V gene are SGHAT and FQNNGV. The CDR3 is 20 amino acids. The CDR3 loop reads CASSLGGGLAGESDTGELFF. The CDR3 DNA sequence: TGTGCCAGCAGCTTAGGTGGGGGACTAGCGGGGGAGAGTGACACCGGGGAGCTGTTTTTT.

This clonotype was seen at least ten times. The J gene is TRBJ2-5, the V gene TRBV29-1; 7 positions agree with TRBD2. CDR1 SQVTM and CDR2 ANQGSEA come from the germline V gene. This CDR3 has 15 residues. V shed 0 bases and J 3 bases; nucleotides not matched to a gene: 7. CDR3 in DNA: TGCAGCGTTGAAGATAGATCCCGGGAGGAAGAGACCCAGTACTTC. Translating it yields CSVEDRSREEETQYF.

In this sample, this clonotype turned up a few times. The chain has TRBV7-8 and TRBJ1-2; maybe TRBD1 (5 bases). Trimming took 5 bases from V and 4 from J, leaving 17 bases between them. Looked up from germline, CDR1 is SGHVS and CDR2 is FQNEAQ. The CDR3 is 15 residues long. The CDR3 region is CASSPLRGRGYGYTF. In DNA form, the CDR3 reads TGTGCCAGCAGCCCCCTACGGGGGAGAGGCTATGGCTACACCTTC. Combining the CDR3 with reference TRBV7-8 and TRBJ1-2 gives the whole variable domain GAGVSQSPRYKVAKRGQDVALRCDPISGHVSLFWYQQALGQGPEFLTYFQNEAQLDKSGLPSDRFFAERPEGSVSTLKIQRTQQEDSAVYLCASSPLRGRGYGYTFGSGTRLTVV.

About this clonotype itself: A much more abundant neighbour one base away suggests this may be a read error. The gene calls are TRBV10-3 and TRBJ2-5; tentatively, D is TRBD1 (6 bases). The V end lost 3 bases, the J end lost 11 bases, and 19 bases lay between the germline ends. CDR1 and CDR2 (germline): ENHRY, SYGVKD. The CDR3 has 14 residues. The CDR3 reads CAISDPGAWDEQYF. For the CDR3, the DNA is TGTGCCATCAGTGATCCAGGGGCTTGGGATGAGCAGTACTTC.

J is TRBJ1-1 and V is TRBV4-1; D is unclear. V was shortened by 0 bases and J by 1 base, with 9 bases between the two germline ends. The CDR3 spans 15 residues. From germline, CDR1 is MGHRA and CDR2 YSYEKL. The CDR3 sequence: CASSQEASPNTEAFF. The CDR3, as DNA: TGCGCCAGCAGCCAAGAGGCGTCACCGAACACTGAAGCTTTCTTT.

The chain links TRBV11-2 to TRBJ2-7, with a possible D match to TRBD1 (6 bases). The germline gives CDR1 SGHAT, CDR2 FQNNGV. CDR3 length: 14 amino acids. Trimming stripped 0 bases from V and 4 bases from J, with 10 bases between. This CDR3 reads CASSLDLRGYEQYF. The CDR3 DNA reads as TGTGCCAGCAGCTTAGATCTCAGGGGATACGAGCAGTACTTC. Full variable domain (rest looked up from reference TRBV11-2 and TRBJ2-7): EAGVAQSPRYKIIEKRQSVAFWCNPISGHATLYWYQQILGQGPKLLIQFQNNGVVDDSQLPKDRFSAERLKGVDSTLKIQPAKLEDSAVYLCASSLDLRGYEQYFGPGTRLTVT.

This clonotype was counted many times. The CDR3, as DNA: TGTGCCTGGAGTCAGGACCCGGCGGATACGCAGTATTTT. Amino acid sequence: CAWSQDPADTQYF. The rearrangement joins TRBV30 to TRBJ2-3; D gene unclear. The CDR3 runs 13 residues. The germline V and J ends were trimmed by 2 bases and 6 bases, with 12 bases remaining between them. CDR1 GTSNPN and CDR2 SVGIG come from the germline V gene (reference sequence).

This clonotype has only a few counts. This chain links TRBV7-2 with TRBJ2-4; 7 bases line up with TRBD1. The closer fit of TRBJ2-7 to the DNA end suggests the J call may be wrong. This CDR3 is 15 amino acids long. Germline V gives CDR1 SGHTA, CDR2 FQGNSA. The CDR3 bases are TGTGCCAGCAGAGCCACGCCGGGACAGATCTACGAGCAGTACTTC. Its protein is CASRATPGQIYEQYF.

The chain uses TRBV5-4 and TRBJ2-1, with 7 positions matching TRBD2. The trim removed 4 bases at V and 6 bases at J, leaving 10 bases unmatched. The CDR3 runs to 15 residues. The germline CDR1 and CDR2 sequences are SGHNT and YYREEE (reference sequence). As DNA, the CDR3 is TGTGCCAGCAGCCGGGGGGTGGCCAGCTCCAATGAGCAGTTCTTC. Translated: CASSRGVASSNEQFF.

CDR3 sequence: CASSPFKTVNTEAFF. The CDR3 DNA sequence: TGTGCCAGCAGTCCGTTTAAGACAGTGAACACTGAAGCTTTCTTT. The chain is built from TRBV6-5 and TRBJ1-1, with D possibly TRBD1 on 5 matching bases. V was clipped by 5 bases and J by 0 bases, with 13 bases between them. The CDR3 has 15 residues. Germline CDR1 reads MNHEY; CDR2 reads SVGAGI.